This TCR beta chain emerged from a study of OX40 agonist ivuxolimab in advanced cancers. On the study more broadly: Ivuxolimab, which patients received intravenously every 2 weeks, was dosed at 0.01 to 10 mg/kg.

Excluded were patients having autoimmune disease history or systemic immunosuppression. Study outcomes and limitations: Antigen specificity remained undetermined for the expanded peripheral T cells. Circulating CD4+ and CD8+ T cells showed clonal expansion by week 6 at 0.1 to 3.0 mg/kg.

Assay: immunoSEQ multiplex PCR; the TCRdb copy retains only in-frame clones and omits some. Seen here are 30,000 to 40,000 clones, about 88% observed once, and the top ten hold 15% to 20%. This clone has ten or more counts. The antigen remains unidentified. Looked up from germline, CDR1 is ENHRY and CDR2 is SYGVKD. Trimming shortened V by 4 bases and J by 7 bases, and 1 base separated the two germline ends. The CDR3 contains 10 residues. The sample was CD4+ or CD8+ T cells sorted from blood, taken in a trial of the OX40 agonist ivuxolimab. The gene calls are TRBV10-3 and TRBJ1-4; no clear D gene. This TCR derives from an adult with an advanced solid tumor such as melanoma, head and neck, liver or kidney cancer. The CDR3 sequence: CAISGEKLFF. CDR3 DNA: TGTGCCATCAGTGGTGAAAAACTGTTTTTT.